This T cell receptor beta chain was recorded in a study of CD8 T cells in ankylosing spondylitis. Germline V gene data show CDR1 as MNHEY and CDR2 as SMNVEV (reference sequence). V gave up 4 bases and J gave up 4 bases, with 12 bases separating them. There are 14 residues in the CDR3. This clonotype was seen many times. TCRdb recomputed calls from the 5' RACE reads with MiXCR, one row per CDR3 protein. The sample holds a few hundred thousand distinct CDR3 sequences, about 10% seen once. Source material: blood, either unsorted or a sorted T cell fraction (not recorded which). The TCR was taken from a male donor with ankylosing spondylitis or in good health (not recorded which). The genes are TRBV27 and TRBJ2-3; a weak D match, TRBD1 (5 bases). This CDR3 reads CASSSLETADTQYF. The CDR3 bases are TGTGCCAGCAGTTCACTTGAGACAGCAGATACGCAGTATTTT.